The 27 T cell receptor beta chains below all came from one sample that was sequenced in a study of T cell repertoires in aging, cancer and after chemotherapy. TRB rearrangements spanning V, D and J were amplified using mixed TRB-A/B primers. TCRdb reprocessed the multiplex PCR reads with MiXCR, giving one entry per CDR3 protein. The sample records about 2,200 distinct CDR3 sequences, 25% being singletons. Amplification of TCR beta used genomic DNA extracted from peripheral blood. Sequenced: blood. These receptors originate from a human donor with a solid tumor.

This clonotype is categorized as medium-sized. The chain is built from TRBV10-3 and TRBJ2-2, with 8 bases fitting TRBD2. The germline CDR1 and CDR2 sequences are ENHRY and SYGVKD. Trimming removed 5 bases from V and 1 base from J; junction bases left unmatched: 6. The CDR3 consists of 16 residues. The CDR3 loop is CAISFTSGLNTGELFF. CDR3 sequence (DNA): TGTGCCATCAGTTTTACTAGCGGATTGAACACCGGGGAGCTGTTTTTT.

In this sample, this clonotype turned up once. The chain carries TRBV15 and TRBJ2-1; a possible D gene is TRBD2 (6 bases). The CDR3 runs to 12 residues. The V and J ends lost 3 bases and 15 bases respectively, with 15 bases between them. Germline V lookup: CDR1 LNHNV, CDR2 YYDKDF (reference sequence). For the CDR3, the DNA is TGTGCCACCAGCAGCGGGAGCGATCAGACGTTCTTC. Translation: CATSSGSDQTFF.

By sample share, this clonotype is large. CDR3 DNA: TGTGCCAGCAGGGTGAGGGGGCGAGAGGACACCGGGGAGCTGTTTTTT. The encoded protein is CASRVRGREDTGELFF. The chain employs TRBV11-3 and TRBJ2-2; 7 bases agree with TRBD1. Per germline, CDR1 SGHNT and CDR2 YENEEA. CDR3 length: 16 residues. V trimming: 6 bases; J trimming: 3 bases; junction bases outside the gene matches: 10.

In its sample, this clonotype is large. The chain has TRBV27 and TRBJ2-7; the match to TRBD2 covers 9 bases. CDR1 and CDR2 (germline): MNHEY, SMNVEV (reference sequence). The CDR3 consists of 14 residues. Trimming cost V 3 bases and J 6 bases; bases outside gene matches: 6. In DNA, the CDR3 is TGTGCCAGCAGTTTGTCGCGGGAGGGGCTCGAGCAGTACTTC. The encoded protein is CASSLSREGLEQYF.

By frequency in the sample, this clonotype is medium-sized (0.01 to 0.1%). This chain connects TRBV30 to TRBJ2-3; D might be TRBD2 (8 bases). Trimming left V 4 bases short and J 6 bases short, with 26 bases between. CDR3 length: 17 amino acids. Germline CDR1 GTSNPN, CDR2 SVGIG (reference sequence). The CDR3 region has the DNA TGTGCCTGGAAAGTAACTAGCGGTCACCTACAGGGGGATACGCAGTATTTT. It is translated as CAWKVTSGHLQGDTQYF.

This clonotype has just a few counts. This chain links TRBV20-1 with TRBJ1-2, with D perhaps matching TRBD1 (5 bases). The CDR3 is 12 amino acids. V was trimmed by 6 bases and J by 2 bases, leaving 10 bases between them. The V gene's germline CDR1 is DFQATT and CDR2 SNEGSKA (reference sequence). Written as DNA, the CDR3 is TGCAGTGCCCGGCGGGGGAACTATGGCTACACCTTC. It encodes CSARRGNYGYTF.

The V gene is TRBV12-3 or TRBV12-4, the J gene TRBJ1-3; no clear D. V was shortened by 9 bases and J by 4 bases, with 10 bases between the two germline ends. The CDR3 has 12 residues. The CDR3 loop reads CASQTGGNTIYF. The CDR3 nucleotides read TGTGCCAGTCAAACGGGAGGAAACACCATATATTTT.

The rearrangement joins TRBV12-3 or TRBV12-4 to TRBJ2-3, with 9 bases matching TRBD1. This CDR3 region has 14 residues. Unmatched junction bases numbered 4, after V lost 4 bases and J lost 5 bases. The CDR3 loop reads CASSWGQGGDTQYF. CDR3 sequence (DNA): TGTGCCAGCAGTTGGGGACAGGGAGGAGATACGCAGTATTTT.

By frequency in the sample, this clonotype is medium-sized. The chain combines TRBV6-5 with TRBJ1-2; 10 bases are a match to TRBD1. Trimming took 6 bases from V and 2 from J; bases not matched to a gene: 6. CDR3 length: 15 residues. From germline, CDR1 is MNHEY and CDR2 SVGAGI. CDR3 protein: CASSRGTGVNYGYTF. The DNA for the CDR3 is TGTGCCAGCAGCCGTGGGACAGGGGTGAACTATGGCTACACCTTC.

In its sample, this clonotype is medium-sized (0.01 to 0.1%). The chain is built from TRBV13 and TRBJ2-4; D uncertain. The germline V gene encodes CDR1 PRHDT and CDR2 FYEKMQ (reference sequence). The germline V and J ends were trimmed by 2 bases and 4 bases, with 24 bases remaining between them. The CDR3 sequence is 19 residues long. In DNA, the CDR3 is TGTGCCAGCAGCTTATTCCACTTTTCTCCCGACACGGCAAAAAACATTCAGTACTTC. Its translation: CASSLFHFSPDTAKNIQYF.

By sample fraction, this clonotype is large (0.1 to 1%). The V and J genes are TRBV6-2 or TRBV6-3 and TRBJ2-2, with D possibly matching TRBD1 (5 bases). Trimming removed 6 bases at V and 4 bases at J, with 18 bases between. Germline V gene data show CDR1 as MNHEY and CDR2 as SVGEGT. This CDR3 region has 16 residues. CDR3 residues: CASSRRLTDSTGELFF. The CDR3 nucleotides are TGTGCCAGCAGCCGAAGATTGACAGACAGCACCGGGGAGCTGTTTTTT.

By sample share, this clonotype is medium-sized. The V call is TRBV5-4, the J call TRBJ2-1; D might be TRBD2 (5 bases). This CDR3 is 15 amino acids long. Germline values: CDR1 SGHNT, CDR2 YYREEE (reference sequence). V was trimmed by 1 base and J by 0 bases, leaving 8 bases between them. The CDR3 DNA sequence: TGTGCCAGCAGCTTGCAAAGCGGCTCCTACAATGAGCAGTTCTTC. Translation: CASSLQSGSYNEQFF.

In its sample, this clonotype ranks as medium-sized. In DNA form, the CDR3 reads TGTGCCAGCAGTTACGGTCAGGGTAGGACGGAAGCTTTCTTT. This encodes CASSYGQGRTEAFF. The chain is built from TRBV6-5 and TRBJ1-1; the D gene is possibly TRBD1 (5 bases). Germline lookup yields CDR1 MNHEY and CDR2 SVGAGI. The CDR3 loop spans 14 amino acids. V was pared by 2 bases and J by 8 bases, with 15 bases between.

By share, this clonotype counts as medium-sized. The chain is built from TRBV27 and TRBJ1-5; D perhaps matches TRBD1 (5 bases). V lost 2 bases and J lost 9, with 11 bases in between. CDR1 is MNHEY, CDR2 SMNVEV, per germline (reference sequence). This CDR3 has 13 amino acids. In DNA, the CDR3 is TGTGCCAGCAGTTTAAGTCAGGGCTGGCCCCAGCATTTT. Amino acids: CASSLSQGWPQHF.

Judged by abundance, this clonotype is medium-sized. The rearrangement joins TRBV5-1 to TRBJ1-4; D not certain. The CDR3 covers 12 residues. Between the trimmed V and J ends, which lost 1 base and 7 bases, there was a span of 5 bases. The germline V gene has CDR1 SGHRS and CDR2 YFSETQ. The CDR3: CASSLLGEKLFF. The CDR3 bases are TGCGCCAGCAGCTTGCTGGGTGAAAAACTGTTTTTT.

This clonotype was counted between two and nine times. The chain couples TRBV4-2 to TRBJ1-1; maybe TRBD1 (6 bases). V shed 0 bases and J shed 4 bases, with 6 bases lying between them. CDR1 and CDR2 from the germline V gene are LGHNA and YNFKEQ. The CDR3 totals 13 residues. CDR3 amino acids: CASSQEQGTEAFF. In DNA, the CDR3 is TGTGCCAGCAGCCAAGAACAGGGCACTGAAGCTTTCTTT.

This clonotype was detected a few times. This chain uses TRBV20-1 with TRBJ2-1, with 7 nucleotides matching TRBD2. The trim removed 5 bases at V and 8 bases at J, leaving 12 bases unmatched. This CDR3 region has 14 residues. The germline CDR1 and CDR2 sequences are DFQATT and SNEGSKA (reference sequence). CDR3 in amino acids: CSAPRSGVGDEQFF. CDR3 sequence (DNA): TGCAGTGCTCCCCGCAGCGGGGTAGGGGATGAGCAGTTCTTC.

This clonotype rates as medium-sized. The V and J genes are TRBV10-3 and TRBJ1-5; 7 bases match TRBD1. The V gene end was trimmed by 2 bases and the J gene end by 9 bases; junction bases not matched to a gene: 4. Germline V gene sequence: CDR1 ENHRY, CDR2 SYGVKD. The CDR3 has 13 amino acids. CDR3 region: CAISEDREGPQHF. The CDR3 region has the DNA TGTGCCATCAGTGAGGACAGGGAAGGGCCCCAGCATTTT.

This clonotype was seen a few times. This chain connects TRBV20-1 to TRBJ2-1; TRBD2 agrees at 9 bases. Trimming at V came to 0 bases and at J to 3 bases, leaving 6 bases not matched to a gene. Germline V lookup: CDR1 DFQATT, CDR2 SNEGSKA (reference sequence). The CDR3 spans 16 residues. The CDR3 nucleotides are TGCAGTGCTAGAGATCCACTAGCGGGTGACTACAATGAGCAGTTCTTC. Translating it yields CSARDPLAGDYNEQFF.

The CDR3 DNA sequence: TGTGCCAGCAGCTTATTTCACTACGAGCAGTACTTC. The encoded protein is CASSLFHYEQYF. The chain joins TRBV7-2 to TRBJ2-7; no clear D gene. CDR3 size: 12 residues. Trimming removed 2 bases at V and 3 bases at J, with 5 bases between. Per germline, CDR1 SGHTA and CDR2 FQGNSA.

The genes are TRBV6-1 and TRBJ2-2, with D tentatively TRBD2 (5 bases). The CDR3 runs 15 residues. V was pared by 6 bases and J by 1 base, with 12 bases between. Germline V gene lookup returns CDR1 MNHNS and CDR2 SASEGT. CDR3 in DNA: TGTGCCAGCAGCCAACGGGATAGGAACACCGGGGAGCTGTTTTTT. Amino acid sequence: CASSQRDRNTGELFF.

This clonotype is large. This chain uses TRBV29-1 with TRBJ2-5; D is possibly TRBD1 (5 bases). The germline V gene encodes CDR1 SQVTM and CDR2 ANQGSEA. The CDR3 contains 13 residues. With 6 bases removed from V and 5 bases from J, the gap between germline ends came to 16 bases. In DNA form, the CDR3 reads TGCAGCGTGGAACAGGCCCTCTGGGAGACCCAGTACTTC. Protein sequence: CSVEQALWETQYF.

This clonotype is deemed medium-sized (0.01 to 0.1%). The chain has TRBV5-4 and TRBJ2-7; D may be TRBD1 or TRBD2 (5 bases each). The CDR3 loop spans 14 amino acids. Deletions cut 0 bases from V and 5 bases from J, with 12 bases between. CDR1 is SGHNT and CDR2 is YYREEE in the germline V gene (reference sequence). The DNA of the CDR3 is TGTGCCAGCAGCTTGGCACACCTGGGGGACGAGCAGTACTTC. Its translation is CASSLAHLGDEQYF.

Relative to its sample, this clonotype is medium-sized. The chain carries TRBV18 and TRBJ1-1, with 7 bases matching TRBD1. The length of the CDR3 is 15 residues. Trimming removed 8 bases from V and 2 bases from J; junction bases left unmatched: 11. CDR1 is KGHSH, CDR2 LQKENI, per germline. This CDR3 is CASPLPGQINTEAFF. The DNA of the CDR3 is TGTGCCAGCCCTCTCCCGGGACAGATAAACACTGAAGCTTTCTTT.

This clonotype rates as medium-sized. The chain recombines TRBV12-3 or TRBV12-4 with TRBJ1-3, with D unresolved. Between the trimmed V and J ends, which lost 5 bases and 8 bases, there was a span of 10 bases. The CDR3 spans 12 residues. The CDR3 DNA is TGTGCCAGCAGTCCGCAAACCCACACCATATATTTT. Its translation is CASSPQTHTIYF.

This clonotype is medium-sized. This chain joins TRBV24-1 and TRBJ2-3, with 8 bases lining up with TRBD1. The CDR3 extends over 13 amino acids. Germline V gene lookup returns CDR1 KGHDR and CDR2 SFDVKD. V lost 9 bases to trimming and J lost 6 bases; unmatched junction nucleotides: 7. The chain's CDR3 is CATARQGTDTQYF. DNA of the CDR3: TGTGCCACCGCGAGACAGGGGACCGATACGCAGTATTTT.

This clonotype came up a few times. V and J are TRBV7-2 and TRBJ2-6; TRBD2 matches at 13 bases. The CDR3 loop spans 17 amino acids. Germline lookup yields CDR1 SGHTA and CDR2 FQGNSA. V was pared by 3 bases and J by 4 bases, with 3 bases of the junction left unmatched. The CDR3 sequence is CASSLTSGRFGANVLTF. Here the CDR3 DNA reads TGTGCCAGCAGCTTGACTAGCGGGAGGTTCGGGGCCAACGTCCTGACTTTC.